This T cell receptor (beta chain) was captured in a study of immune cell composition in non-small cell lung cancer. Overall study context: Lung adenocarcinoma or squamous carcinoma made up most tumours.

The normal lung sample lay at least 3 cm, and maximally far, from the tumour. Frozen unsorted single-cell suspensions supplied the genomic DNA. Notes on the study in general: It was not proven that tumour-reactive clones equal dominant tumour-associated clones. Clones >0.5% enriched in tumour were rarer in adenocarcinoma (about 35%) than squamous (around 75%).

Using immunoSEQ multiplex PCR, the repertoire was profiled, and TCRdb retains in-frame clones only, with some absent. The table has under 250 clones, 75% to 85% seen once. Note on this clone: Its antigen is still unknown.

V lost 2 bases to trimming and J lost 4 bases; unmatched junction nucleotides: 2. CDR1 and CDR2 from the germline V gene are MNHEY and SVGAGI. This CDR3 spans 14 amino acids. This receptor was obtained from a human donor with non-small cell lung cancer. The sample taken for sequencing was non-adjacent lung tissue. This chain links TRBV6-5 with TRBJ1-1; 9 bases are shared with TRBD1. CDR3 DNA sequence: TGTGCCAGCAGTTACCGGGACAGGGTCACTGAAGCTTTCTTT. Translated: CASSYRDRVTEAFF.